These 20 T cell receptor beta chains were all obtained from the same sample, sequenced in a study of vaccination effects on CD4 cells after COVID-19. Before any sequencing was done, the ViraFEST assay used viral peptide pools to expand antigen-specific CD4+ T cells. Culturing for about 10 days preceded CD4+ T cell isolation. Between March and December 2020, the person had a SARS-CoV-2 infection that PCR confirmed. Here immunoSEQ multiplex PCR was the method, and the copy in TCRdb shows in-frame clones only, minus some. Here the sample spans around 49,000 clones, approximately 81% being singletons. No antigen is known for these receptors. Sequencing used CD4+ T cells from PBMCs cultured with a peptide pool, obtained before COVID-19 vaccination. The receptors originated from a human donor who had a prior SARS-CoV-2 infection.

This chain uses TRBV5-1 with TRBJ2-2; TRBD2 agrees at 9 bases. Germline V lookup: CDR1 SGHRS, CDR2 YFSETQ. The CDR3 extends over 17 amino acids. The trim removed 4 bases at V and 2 bases at J, leaving 9 bases unmatched. The CDR3 reads CASSARPAGGNTGELFF. The CDR3 coding sequence is TGCGCCAGCAGCGCCCGCCCAGCGGGGGGTAACACCGGGGAGCTGTTTTTT. The entire variable domain, with the rest obtained from reference TRBV5-1 and TRBJ2-2, is as follows: KAGVTQTPRYLIKTRGQQVTLSCSPISGHRSVSWYQQTPGQGLQFLFEYFSETQRNKGNFPGRFSGRQFSNSRSEMNVSTLELGDSALYLCASSARPAGGNTGELFFGEGSRLTVL.

V and J are TRBV5-1 and TRBJ2-3; 7 bases fit TRBD2. Germline values: CDR1 SGHRS, CDR2 YFSETQ. The CDR3 totals 14 residues. The junction had 3 bases not matched to a gene; V was cut back by 2 bases and J by 3 bases. The CDR3, as DNA: TGCGCCAGCAGCTTCCAGCGGGGAACAGATACGCAGTATTTT. Protein sequence: CASSFQRGTDTQYF.

The chain uses TRBV5-1 and TRBJ1-2, with 7 bases aligning to TRBD1. V lost 1 base to trimming and J lost 4 bases; unmatched junction nucleotides: 7. Germline CDR1 SGHRS, CDR2 YFSETQ. The CDR3 consists of 15 residues. The CDR3 here is CASSLLEQGIYGYTF. In DNA, the CDR3 is TGCGCCAGCAGCTTGTTGGAACAGGGGATCTATGGCTACACCTTC.

V usage is TRBV6-1 and J usage is TRBJ1-1, with TRBD1 as a possible D gene (6 bases). The CDR3 length is 18 residues. Looked up from germline, CDR1 is MNHNS and CDR2 is SASEGT. Trimming removed 1 base at V and 0 bases at J, with 18 bases between. The CDR3 DNA is TGTGCCAGCAGTGAAGGGGGGCCTACCAGCGGTATGAACACTGAAGCTTTCTTT. Translation: CASSEGGPTSGMNTEAFF.

This chain uses TRBV3-1 (or the pseudogene TRBV3-2) with TRBJ1-1; D call uncertain. From germline, CDR1 is LGHDT and CDR2 YNNKEL (reference sequence). The CDR3 covers 12 residues. Trimming took off 1 base at V and 10 bases at J, with 10 bases between the two ends. The CDR3 here is CASSQAPGVAFF. CDR3 in DNA: TGTGCCAGCAGCCAAGCCCCCGGGGTAGCTTTCTTT.

The chain combines TRBV2 with TRBJ2-3, with 9 bases that match TRBD2. This CDR3 contains 15 residues. The germline V gene encodes CDR1 SNHLY and CDR2 FYNNEI. The J segment lost 3 bases and the V segment lost 6 bases, leaving 7 bases of the junction unmatched. The CDR3 sequence is CASRAWAGGTDTQYF. The DNA for the CDR3 is TGTGCCAGCAGGGCGTGGGCGGGGGGGACAGATACGCAGTATTTT.

The chain recombines TRBV6-5 with TRBJ1-5, with D perhaps TRBD1 (5 bases). The CDR3 is made up of 15 amino acids. V was trimmed by 8 bases and J by 0 bases, leaving 14 bases between them. Germline CDR1 is MNHEY and CDR2 is SVGAGI. The CDR3 reads CASGAGGNSNQPQHF. CDR3 in DNA: TGTGCCAGCGGGGCGGGGGGAAATAGCAATCAGCCCCAGCATTTT.

This clone was seen only once. The J gene is TRBJ2-7, the V gene TRBV12-3 or TRBV12-4; D may be TRBD1 (6 bases). The CDR3 is 13 amino acids. The V end was cut by 2 bases, the J end by 9 bases, with 14 bases between. In DNA form, the CDR3 reads TGTGCCAGCAGTTTAAAACAGGGTGGGGCGCAGTACTTC. Protein sequence: CASSLKQGGAQYF.

V gene TRBV7-2 combines with J gene TRBJ2-1, with D perhaps matching TRBD1 or TRBD2 (5 bases each). Germline V gene sequence: CDR1 SGHTA, CDR2 FQGNSA. Trimming left V 4 bases short and J 6 bases short, with 22 bases between. The CDR3 is 17 residues long. This CDR3 reads CASSSFWGSHRVNEQFF. The CDR3, as DNA: TGTGCCAGCAGCTCTTTTTGGGGGAGCCACCGGGTCAATGAGCAGTTCTTC.

This clone was found a few times. The CDR3 protein is CASSLGVDTGELFF. CDR3 sequence (DNA): TGTGCCAGCAGCCTTGGGGTGGACACCGGGGAGCTGTTTTTT. V gene TRBV7-2 combines with J gene TRBJ2-2; D remains ambiguous. The CDR3 covers 14 residues. The V end was cut by 5 bases, the J end by 3 bases, with 10 bases between. Germline CDR1 reads SGHTA; CDR2 reads FQGNSA.

This chain links TRBV5-1 with TRBJ2-3; 9 bases are shared with TRBD1. After removal of 4 bases from V and 2 bases from J, the junction contained 11 bases not matched to a gene. Germline CDR1 is SGHRS and CDR2 is YFSETQ. This CDR3 is 17 amino acids long. The DNA for the CDR3 is TGCGCCAGCAGCCTTCCGAAGGGACAGGGTATCACAGATACGCAGTATTTT. It encodes CASSLPKGQGITDTQYF.

V is TRBV4-3 and J is TRBJ2-5; 7 bases align to TRBD1. Germline CDR1 reads LGHNA; CDR2 reads YSLEER. CDR3 size: 16 residues. The V and J ends lost 0 bases and 1 base, in that order; junction bases with no gene match: 5. The CDR3 reads CASSQDTGVGQETQYF. CDR3 bases: TGCGCCAGCAGCCAAGATACAGGGGTGGGCCAAGAGACCCAGTACTTC.

The chain couples TRBV6-6 to TRBJ1-1, with no clear D. The CDR3 is 15 residues long. V was shortened by 2 bases and J by 5 bases, with 15 bases between the two germline ends. Germline V lookup: CDR1 MNHNY, CDR2 SVGAGI (reference sequence). The CDR3 coding sequence is TGTGCCAGCAGTTACACCGTCCAGGCTGAGACTGAAGCTTTCTTT. It yields the protein CASSYTVQAETEAFF.

The chain recombines TRBV19 with TRBJ1-5, with 8 bases fitting TRBD1. The trim removed 9 bases at V and 15 bases at J, leaving 10 bases unmatched. This CDR3 has 11 residues. Per the germline V gene, CDR1 is LNHDA and CDR2 is SQIVND (reference sequence). CDR3 sequence (DNA): TGTGCCAGCACCGGGACAGGCAAGAGGCATTTT. Protein: CASTGTGKRHF.

This clone was counted a single time. V usage is TRBV18 and J usage is TRBJ1-1; no firm D call. V was clipped by 1 base and J by 0 bases, with 12 bases between them. This CDR3 is built from 16 residues. Germline CDR1 KGHSH, CDR2 LQKENI. The chain's CDR3 is CASSPLQVGMNTEAFF. The CDR3 DNA reads as TGTGCCAGCTCACCACTTCAGGTAGGGATGAACACTGAAGCTTTCTTT.

The V call is TRBV5-1, the J call TRBJ1-1, with 7 bases aligning to TRBD1. Germline CDR1 reads SGHRS; CDR2 reads YFSETQ. V shed 4 bases and J 0 bases; nucleotides not matched to a gene: 6. The CDR3 sequence is 15 residues long. The CDR3 nucleotides read TGCGCCAGCAGCGTACAGGGGTCTTTGAACACTGAAGCTTTCTTT. Protein sequence: CASSVQGSLNTEAFF.

This chain joins TRBV6-5 and TRBJ2-7; possibly TRBD1 for D (7 bases). There are 16 residues in the CDR3. V lost 4 bases to trimming and J lost 0 bases, with 16 bases between them. The V gene's germline CDR1 is MNHEY and CDR2 SVGAGI. In nucleotides, the CDR3 is TGTGCCAGCAGTTCCCAGGGGGGACAGTACTCCTACGAGCAGTACTTC. Translation gives CASSSQGGQYSYEQYF.

V usage is TRBV2 and J usage is TRBJ1-3, with D maybe TRBD1 (5 bases). The CDR3 contains 14 residues. Trimming shortened V by 6 bases and J by 8 bases, and 17 bases separated the two germline ends. Germline V gene data show CDR1 as SNHLY and CDR2 as FYNNEI. In DNA form, the CDR3 reads TGTGCCAGCAGCGCCTCCAGGGCATTATACACCATATATTTT. Encoded protein: CASSASRALYTIYF.

This clone was detected a few times. This rearrangement joins TRBV7-3 to TRBJ2-2; the D gene is possibly TRBD2 (6 bases). The CDR3 is 16 amino acids. Per germline, CDR1 SGHTA and CDR2 FQGTGA. The V and J ends lost 6 bases and 4 bases respectively, with 18 bases between them. In DNA, the CDR3 is TGTGCCAGCAGGCGCCCGGGAGAGGGATTCACCGGGGAGCTGTTTTTT. This translates into CASRRPGEGFTGELFF.

The V and J genes are TRBV2 and TRBJ1-2; a weak D match, TRBD1 (5 bases). This CDR3 region has 14 residues. V lost 1 base and J 10 bases, leaving 16 bases between the germline ends. The germline gives CDR1 SNHLY, CDR2 FYNNEI. CDR3 in amino acids: CASSEGVGQLIYTF. The CDR3 nucleotides read TGTGCCAGCAGTGAAGGGGTCGGACAATTAATCTACACCTTC.